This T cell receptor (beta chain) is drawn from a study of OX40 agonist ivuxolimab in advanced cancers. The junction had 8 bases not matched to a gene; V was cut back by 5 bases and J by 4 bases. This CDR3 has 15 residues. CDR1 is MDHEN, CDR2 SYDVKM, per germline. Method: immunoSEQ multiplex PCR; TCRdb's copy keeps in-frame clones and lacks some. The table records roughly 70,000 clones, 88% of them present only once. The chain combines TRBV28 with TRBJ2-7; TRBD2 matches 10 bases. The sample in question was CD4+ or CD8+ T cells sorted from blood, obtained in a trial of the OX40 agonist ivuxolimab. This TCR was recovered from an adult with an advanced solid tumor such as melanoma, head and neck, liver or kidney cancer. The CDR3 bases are TGTGCCAGCAGTCAACCTAGCGGGAGAAGGTACGAGCAGTACTTC. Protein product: CASSQPSGRRYEQYF.